The 2 T cell receptor beta chains below were found in one sample sequenced in a study of blood T cell repertoires in COVID-19. Only in-frame clones appear in the TCRdb table, and some are missing; sequencing was by immunoSEQ multiplex PCR. This sample has 100,000 to 150,000 clones, with about four fifths found just once. The specimen was peripheral blood. The source is a man aged 30 to 39 with COVID-19, enrolled during active disease.

This clone was found once. This chain links TRBV7-9 with TRBJ1-2; a weak D match, TRBD1 (5 bases). Looked up from germline, CDR1 is SEHNR and CDR2 is FQNEAQ (reference sequence). The V end was cut by 1 base, the J end by 8 bases, with 14 bases between. The CDR3 extends over 14 amino acids. The CDR3 region is CASSLGGAADGYTF. The DNA for the CDR3 is TGTGCCAGCAGCTTAGGGGGCGCTGCCGACGGCTACACCTTC.

The gene calls are TRBV7-3 and TRBJ2-2; maybe TRBD1 (5 bases). V dropped 3 bases and J dropped 8 bases, with 13 bases sitting between them. This CDR3 region has 14 residues. Per the germline V gene, CDR1 is SGHTA and CDR2 is FQGTGA. CDR3 residues: CASSLLGAKGELFF. In nucleotides, the CDR3 is TGTGCCAGCAGCTTGCTAGGGGCGAAGGGGGAGCTGTTTTTT. Supplemented by reference TRBV7-3 and TRBJ2-2, the full variable domain reads GAGVSQTPSNKVTEKGKYVELRCDPISGHTALYWYRQSLGQGPEFLIYFQGTGAADDSGLPNDRFFAVRPEGSVSTLKIQRTERGDSAVYLCASSLLGAKGELFFGEGSRLTVL.